The TCR beta chain described here comes from a study of T cells expressing NK-cell markers. For TCR beta, cDNA was produced by 5'RACE template switching with UMIs. For each CDR3 protein, TCRdb gives one entry from its re-call of the 5' RACE reads, without DNA. The table for this sample gives around 100,000 distinct CDR3 sequences. Germline lookup yields CDR1 SEHNR and CDR2 FQNEAQ (reference sequence). This CDR3 has 13 amino acids. The chain employs TRBV7-9 and TRBJ2-2; as DNA is missing, the TRBD1 call by TCRdb cannot be tested. The receptor comes from a woman aged 18-70 years in good health. The sequenced sample consisted of blood T cells: a sorted CD56 or NKG2C T cell subset, CD4+ or CD8+ T cells, or bulk PBMC T cells (not recorded which). The CDR3: CASSPVSTGELFF. Supplemented by reference TRBV7-9 and TRBJ2-2, the full variable domain reads DTGVSQNPRHKITKRGQNVTFRCDPISEHNRLYWYRQTLGQGPEFLTYFQNEAQLEKSRLLSDRFSAERPKGSFSTLEIQRTEQGDSAMYLCASSPVSTGELFFGEGSRLTVL.